One and the same sample provided the 8 T cell receptor beta chains below, sequenced in a study of T cells in Graves' hyperthyroidism and ophthalmopathy (dated by TCRdb to the late 2010s). The library relied on multiplex PCR. The sequencer listed for this sample is Illumina HiSeq 2000. Amplification of TCR beta CDR3 regions was carried out from RNA transcripts. The TCR CDR3 was subjected to a first round of RT-PCR using the HTBI primer set and the Qiagen OneStep RT-PCR kit. Through fastp at Q25 and MiXCR, TCRdb rebuilt clones from the public reads, retaining in-frame beta chains. Every distinct CDR3 protein forms one entry, paired with its most common genes and DNA. The sample table contains approximately 700,000 distinct CDR3 sequences; only one count was recorded for about 45% of them. The ten biggest clones cover about 7% of the sample. Sequenced: peripheral blood or thyroid tissue (not recorded which). The receptors stem from an adult man with Graves' disease, either hyperthyroidism or ophthalmopathy (not recorded which).

Ten or more counts support this clonotype. This chain joins TRBV5-1 and TRBJ2-5; D is tentatively TRBD1 or TRBD2 (5 bases each). V was clipped by 5 bases and J by 3 bases, with 8 bases between them. The CDR3 spans 12 residues. CDR1 SGHRS and CDR2 YFSETQ come from the germline V gene. The CDR3: CASRRGEETQYF. The CDR3 DNA reads as TGCGCCAGCAGGAGGGGCGAAGAGACCCAGTACTTC.

This clonotype was seen ten or more times. The chain employs TRBV7-9 and TRBJ1-2; tentatively, D is TRBD1 (5 bases). This CDR3 contains 14 residues. CDR1 is SEHNR, CDR2 FQNEAQ, per germline (reference sequence). V was cut by 1 base and J by 4 bases, with 10 bases left in between. CDR3 in amino acids: CASSLGAGSYGYTF. CDR3 sequence (DNA): TGTGCCAGCAGCTTAGGGGCAGGGAGCTATGGCTACACCTTC.

The rearrangement links TRBV2 to TRBJ1-5; a weak D match, TRBD1 (5 bases). Trimming cost V 6 bases and J 2 bases, with 17 bases left between them. The CDR3 totals 16 residues. Germline assignment: CDR1 SNHLY and CDR2 FYNNEI. The CDR3 protein is CASSQGVRRGNQPQHF. In nucleotides, the CDR3 is TGTGCCAGCAGCCAAGGGGTAAGAAGGGGCAATCAGCCCCAGCATTTT.

Concerning this clonotype itself: This could be a read error, since a much larger clone is one nucleotide away. V is TRBV12-3 or TRBV12-4 and J is TRBJ1-5; the match to TRBD1 covers 9 bases. The CDR3 contains 15 residues. The CDR3: CAGRRTGGGNQPQHF. CDR3 nucleotides: TGTGCCGGCAGACGCACAGGGGGCGGCAATCAGCCCCAGCATTTT.

The V gene is TRBV5-1, the J gene TRBJ1-1; D is unclear. V gave up 7 bases and J gave up 4 bases, with 14 bases separating them. The CDR3 length is 13 residues. Germline V gene data show CDR1 as SGHRS and CDR2 as YFSETQ. Here the CDR3 reads CASGEVGSTEAFF. CDR3 in DNA: TGCGCCAGCGGCGAAGTGGGGAGCACTGAAGCTTTCTTT.

The rearrangement joins TRBV7-9 to TRBJ2-7; 15 positions match TRBD2. V lost 4 bases to trimming and J lost 6 bases; unmatched junction nucleotides: 10. The CDR3 extends over 17 amino acids. Germline loops: CDR1 SEHNR, CDR2 FQNEAQ (reference sequence). CDR3 sequence reads: CASSSSGTSGGNAEQYF. The DNA of the CDR3 is TGTGCCAGCAGCTCATCCGGGACTAGCGGGGGGAACGCCGAGCAGTACTTC.

This clonotype was picked up many times. The chain combines TRBV2 with TRBJ1-4, with D perhaps TRBD1 (6 bases). Germline values: CDR1 SNHLY, CDR2 FYNNEI. The CDR3 contains 15 residues. V lost 6 bases to trimming and J lost 3 bases, with 14 bases between them. CDR3 amino acids: CASSARAGANEKLFF. The DNA for the CDR3 is TGTGCCAGCAGCGCGCGGGCAGGGGCTAATGAAAAACTGTTTTTT.

A remark on this clonotype: A much larger clone sits a single nucleotide away, making a read error possible. This sequence joins TRBV6-2 or TRBV6-3 and TRBJ1-6, with D hard to call. The CDR3 contains 13 residues. V lost 2 bases and J 11 bases, leaving 10 bases between the germline ends. Germline CDR1 reads MNHEY; CDR2 reads SVGEGT. The CDR3 loop reads CASSYGSTAPLHF. Written as DNA, the CDR3 is TGTGCCAGCAGTTACGGTTCGACGGCACCCCTCCACTTT.